The 30 T cell receptor beta chains below all came from one sample that was sequenced in a study of post-analysis software for immune sequencing data. Findings of the study overall: Roughly 5 TRBV segments, TRBV5-6, TRBV5-1 and TRBV20-1 among them, were found more frequent in patients than controls.

Prepared libraries of TCR beta cDNA carried unique molecular identifiers. TCRdb called the PCR reads again in MiXCR, with one record for every CDR3 protein. This repertoire shows about 680,000 distinct CDR3 sequences, about 60% found once; its top ten account for about 11%. Their specific antigens are unknown. Sample: blood. These receptors all come from a girl aged 2 to 9 with multiple sclerosis.

This clonotype was recorded once. The rearrangement links TRBV20-1 to TRBJ1-2, with 7 bases lining up with TRBD1. This CDR3 is 15 amino acids long. Looked up from germline, CDR1 is DFQATT and CDR2 is SNEGSKA (reference sequence). CDR3 in DNA: TGCAGCGCCCCTTTCCCCGGGACAGCCCTTCGTGGCTACACCTTC. Translated: CSAPFPGTALRGYTF.

The chain joins TRBV20-1 to TRBJ2-3; D is possibly TRBD2 (6 bases). Germline V gives CDR1 DFQATT, CDR2 SNEGSKA (reference sequence). The CDR3 totals 15 residues. Trimming removed 3 bases from V and 3 bases from J, with 16 bases in between. The CDR3 DNA follows: TGCAGTGCTAGTGCCGCGGGACTCAATACAGATACGCAGTATTTT. Encoded protein: CSASAAGLNTDTQYF.

This clonotype was seen only once. The V and J genes are TRBV20-1 and TRBJ2-3; 8 nucleotides line up with TRBD2. The ends lost 5 bases at V and 1 base at J; junction bases unmatched: 5. The CDR3 loop spans 14 amino acids. Germline V gene sequence: CDR1 DFQATT, CDR2 SNEGSKA (reference sequence). CDR3 sequence (DNA): TGCAGTGCTTCTCCACTAGCGGGCACAGATACGCAGTATTTT. It yields the protein CSASPLAGTDTQYF.

To note about this clonotype: Germline and junction disagree at one end, which may indicate a read error. The chain employs TRBV6-5 and TRBJ2-5, with D uncertain. The end of the DNA fits TRBJ2-7 better, so the J call may be wrong. In germline, CDR1 is MNHEY, CDR2 SVGAGI. The CDR3 spans 11 residues. The CDR3 region is CTSSSIYEQYF. The CDR3 nucleotides read TGTACCAGCAGTTCAATCTACGAGCAGTACTTC.

The chain joins TRBV29-1 to TRBJ2-7, with TRBD1 matching over 9 bases. Germline lookup yields CDR1 SQVTM and CDR2 ANQGSEA. V shed 6 bases and J 7 bases; nucleotides not matched to a gene: 13. The CDR3 runs 14 residues. The chain's CDR3 is CSVSRDRVGGEQYF. CDR3 bases: TGCAGCGTCTCTAGGGACAGGGTAGGCGGAGAGCAGTACTTC.

J is TRBJ1-1 and V is TRBV24-1; D gene uncertain. V lost 1 base and J 7 bases, leaving 6 bases between the germline ends. Germline V lookup: CDR1 KGHDR, CDR2 SFDVKD. This CDR3 has 12 amino acids. The CDR3 region is CATSDLYGEAFF. In DNA form, the CDR3 reads TGTGCCACCAGTGATTTATACGGTGAAGCTTTCTTT.

In its sample, this clonotype was seen a few times. The chain couples TRBV3-1 to TRBJ2-1, with D perhaps being TRBD1 or TRBD2 (7 bases each). With 4 bases removed from V and 2 bases from J, the gap between germline ends came to 12 bases. From germline, CDR1 is LGHDT and CDR2 YNNKEL (reference sequence). The CDR3 covers 15 residues. The CDR3 region has the DNA TGTGCCAGCAGCCTGCGGGGGACAGCCTACAATGAGCAGTTCTTC. It yields the protein CASSLRGTAYNEQFF.

The gene calls are TRBV12-3 or TRBV12-4 and TRBJ2-5; 10 bases line up with TRBD2. The J call may be incorrect, as the DNA end agrees better with TRBJ2-7. The CDR3 extends over 15 amino acids. CDR3 bases: TGTGCCAGCAGTTTTCTAGCGGGAGTAAAATACGAGCAGTACTTC. It encodes CASSFLAGVKYEQYF.

This clonotype was seen more than once but under ten times. The chain uses TRBV29-1 and TRBJ2-5, with unresolved D. The ends were cut back, 5 bases at V and 5 bases at J, with 6 bases in the middle. From germline, CDR1 is SQVTM and CDR2 ANQGSEA. This CDR3 comprises 10 residues. The CDR3 nucleotides are TGCAGCGTTCGCATGGAGACCCAGTACTTC. This codes for CSVRMETQYF.

This clonotype has at least ten counts. This chain links TRBV10-3 with TRBJ2-1; D may be TRBD2 (5 bases). Trimming took 0 bases from V and 5 from J, leaving 14 bases between them. The CDR3 runs to 16 residues. The germline V gene has CDR1 ENHRY and CDR2 SYGVKD. The CDR3 sequence: CAISESRGRLDNEQFF. CDR3 sequence (DNA): TGTGCCATCAGTGAGTCGAGAGGGCGTTTGGACAATGAGCAGTTCTTC.

This clonotype was seen only a few times. The chain recombines TRBV10-3 with TRBJ2-5; D not resolved. The DNA end favors TRBJ2-7, so the J call may be wrong. The CDR3 consists of 13 residues. CDR1 and CDR2 (germline): ENHRY, SYGVKD. The CDR3 loop reads CAISEQTPGEQYF. CDR3 coding DNA: TGTGCCATCAGTGAGCAGACTCCGGGCGAGCAGTACTTC.

This clonotype occurred a few times. V is TRBV27 and J is TRBJ1-1; no reliable D call. The CDR3 is made up of 13 amino acids. Trimming took off 6 bases at V and 7 bases at J, with 15 bases between the two ends. CDR1 is MNHEY and CDR2 is SMNVEV in the germline V gene (reference sequence). The CDR3 reads CASSLGPEYEAFF. CDR3 sequence (DNA): TGTGCCAGCAGCCTCGGGCCGGAGTATGAAGCTTTCTTT.

The chain recombines TRBV20-1 with TRBJ1-5; D might be TRBD1 (5 bases). Germline V gene sequence: CDR1 DFQATT, CDR2 SNEGSKA (reference sequence). This CDR3 comprises 15 residues. V dropped 6 bases and J dropped 0 bases, with 15 bases sitting between them. The CDR3 loop reads CSAAGGSDSNQPQHF. In DNA, the CDR3 is TGCAGTGCCGCCGGGGGGTCGGATAGCAATCAGCCCCAGCATTTT.

This clonotype was counted a single time. V gene TRBV3-1 combines with J gene TRBJ2-1; tentative D call: TRBD2 (7 bases). Trimming left V 3 bases short and J 10 bases short, with 19 bases between. This CDR3 is 15 amino acids long. CDR1 and CDR2 from the germline V gene are LGHDT and YNNKEL (reference sequence). CDR3 bases: TGTGCCAGCAGCCAGCCTGGAGGGGGGGCACGGGAGCAGTTCTTC. As protein: CASSQPGGGAREQFF.

This clonotype was observed a few times. The chain uses TRBV20-1 and TRBJ2-1; 11 bases line up with TRBD2. V trimming: 6 bases; J trimming: 7 bases; junction bases outside the gene matches: 11. Per the germline V gene, CDR1 is DFQATT and CDR2 is SNEGSKA (reference sequence). The CDR3 is 15 residues long. DNA for the CDR3: TGCAGTGCCACTAATCCGGGACTAGCGGTAAATGAGCAGTTCTTC. This encodes CSATNPGLAVNEQFF.

CDR3 region: CSVELGEAFF. CDR3 nucleotide sequence: TGCAGCGTTGAACTGGGCGAAGCTTTCTTT. The chain links TRBV29-1 to TRBJ1-1; D call uncertain. The CDR3 runs to 10 residues. V was trimmed by 2 bases and J by 8 bases, leaving 6 bases between them. The germline V gene encodes CDR1 SQVTM and CDR2 ANQGSEA. The variable domain in full, with the rest retrieved from reference TRBV29-1 and TRBJ1-1, is SAVISQKPSRDICQRGTSLTIQCQVDSQVTMMFWYRQQPGQSLTLIATANQGSEATYESGFVIDKFPISRPNLTFSTLTVSNMSPEDSSIYLCSVELGEAFFGQGTRLTVV.

V and J are TRBV29-1 and TRBJ2-5, with 8 bases lining up with TRBD1. After removal of 6 bases from V and 3 bases from J, the junction contained 6 bases not matched to a gene. CDR1 is SQVTM and CDR2 is ANQGSEA in the germline V gene. CDR3 length: 13 amino acids. CDR3 DNA: TGCAGCGTCGGACAGGGCCCCGAAGAGACCCAGTACTTC. Translation gives CSVGQGPEETQYF. The full variable domain, rest sourced from reference TRBV29-1 and TRBJ2-5, is SAVISQKPSRDICQRGTSLTIQCQVDSQVTMMFWYRQQPGQSLTLIATANQGSEATYESGFVIDKFPISRPNLTFSTLTVSNMSPEDSSIYLCSVGQGPEETQYFGPGTRLLVL.

The chain uses TRBV10-2 and TRBJ2-5; weak D call: TRBD2 (6 bases). Germline CDR1 is WSHSY and CDR2 is SAAADI. Trimming cost V 1 base and J 2 bases, with 11 bases left between them. The CDR3 has 15 amino acids. The CDR3 nucleotides are TGCGCCAGCAGTGAGTTCAATAGCGGACAAGAGACCCAGTACTTC. This gives the protein CASSEFNSGQETQYF.

This clonotype has only a few counts. The chain employs TRBV6-6 and TRBJ2-7; 8 bases are a match to TRBD2. In germline, CDR1 is MNHNY, CDR2 SVGAGI (reference sequence). J lost 0 bases, V lost 10 bases, and 8 bases had no gene match. The CDR3 is 14 residues long. The CDR3 loop reads CATISGGSSYEQYF. CDR3 nucleotide sequence: TGTGCCACCATAAGCGGGGGAAGCTCCTACGAGCAGTACTTC.

On this clonotype itself: Since a much larger clone is just one base distant, this may be a read error. The V call is TRBV14, the J call TRBJ2-5; D may be TRBD1 (5 bases). V lost 1 base to trimming and J lost 11 bases, with 26 bases between them. The CDR3 covers 17 residues. The germline V gene encodes CDR1 SGHDN and CDR2 FVKESK. The CDR3 here is CASSQVESWGVWNEQYF. As DNA, the CDR3 is TGTGCCAGCAGCCAAGTAGAATCATGGGGCGTCTGGAATGAGCAGTACTTC.

The chain recombines TRBV20-1 with TRBJ1-2; D is unclear. Germline CDR1 reads DFQATT; CDR2 reads SNEGSKA (reference sequence). Between the trimmed V and J ends, which lost 5 bases and 2 bases, there was a span of 12 bases. CDR3 length equals 13 residues. The CDR3 reads CSAPWTANYGYTF. CDR3 coding DNA: TGCAGTGCTCCTTGGACGGCAAACTATGGCTACACCTTC.

Only a few counts were recorded for this clonotype. This rearrangement joins TRBV6-5 to TRBJ1-5; no clear D gene. The CDR3 covers 13 residues. Germline V lookup: CDR1 MNHEY, CDR2 SVGAGI. Deletions cut 0 bases from V and 6 bases from J, with 6 bases between. The CDR3 loop reads CASSYSKGQPQHF. The CDR3 coding sequence is TGTGCCAGCAGTTACTCGAAAGGTCAGCCCCAGCATTTT.

The rearrangement uses TRBV12-3 or TRBV12-4 and TRBJ2-5, with D perhaps TRBD1 (5 bases). The CDR3 totals 16 residues. V lost 0 bases and J lost 2, with 13 bases in between. In nucleotides, the CDR3 is TGTGCCAGCAGTTTAGCGGGTCTGGGGCTGCAAGAGACCCAGTACTTC. Its translation is CASSLAGLGLQETQYF.

This clonotype came up a few times. V is TRBV6-2 or TRBV6-3 and J is TRBJ2-3; D may be TRBD2 (5 bases). Germline lookup yields CDR1 MNHEY and CDR2 SVGEGT. The CDR3 totals 16 residues. Trimming removed 0 bases at V and 3 bases at J, with 13 bases between. CDR3 DNA sequence: TGTGCCAGCAGTTACTCGAGCGGCGGCAGAACAGATACGCAGTATTTT. It codes for CASSYSSGGRTDTQYF.

In its sample, this clonotype was seen once. The chain recombines TRBV7-2 with TRBJ2-3; TRBD1 or TRBD2 may be the D gene (5 bases each). Per the germline V gene, CDR1 is SGHTA and CDR2 is FQGNSA. The CDR3 is made up of 15 amino acids. Between the trimmed V and J ends, which lost 5 bases and 2 bases, there was a span of 14 bases. CDR3 sequence (DNA): TGTGCCAGCAGCAGTACCGGGACGGACACAGATACGCAGTATTTT. It codes for CASSSTGTDTDTQYF.

The chain combines TRBV29-1 with TRBJ1-2; D gene ambiguous. V shed 6 bases and J shed 4 bases, with 12 bases lying between them. Per the germline V gene, CDR1 is SQVTM and CDR2 is ANQGSEA. The CDR3 is made up of 12 amino acids. CDR3 DNA sequence: TGCAGCGTAAGTTCACACTTCTATGGCTACACCTTC. Protein sequence: CSVSSHFYGYTF.

This chain connects TRBV4-2 to TRBJ1-2, with TRBD1 as a possible D gene (6 bases). Germline CDR1 LGHNA, CDR2 YNFKEQ. This CDR3 is 15 amino acids long. V lost 1 base and J lost 2, with 11 bases in between. Here the CDR3 DNA reads TGTGCCAGCAGCCAAGGCCATCAGGGGAACTATGGCTACACCTTC. Translation gives CASSQGHQGNYGYTF.

The chain has TRBV10-3 and TRBJ2-3; 8 bases line up with TRBD2. Trimming at V came to 6 bases and at J to 0 bases, leaving 2 bases not matched to a gene. CDR1 and CDR2 from the germline V gene are ENHRY and SYGVKD. This CDR3 region has 14 residues. The CDR3 region has the DNA TGTGCCATCAGCGAGCGGGGGAGCACAGATACGCAGTATTTT. Its protein product is CAISERGSTDTQYF.

The gene calls are TRBV30 and TRBJ1-2; D not certain. Deletions cut 2 bases from V and 3 bases from J, with 16 bases between. The CDR3 extends over 15 amino acids. Germline V gene lookup returns CDR1 GTSNPN and CDR2 SVGIG (reference sequence). CDR3 bases: TGTGCCTGGAGTCTCGCCATAATCGGGGACTATGGCTACACCTTC. Protein product: CAWSLAIIGDYGYTF.

There are a few counts of this clonotype. The chain combines TRBV6-2 or TRBV6-3 with TRBJ2-5; D is possibly TRBD1 or TRBD2 (5 bases each). This CDR3 is 13 amino acids long. Trimming cost V 4 bases and J 8 bases, with 14 bases left between them. The V gene's germline CDR1 is MNHEY and CDR2 SVGEGT. CDR3 region: CASSLVEGRTQYF. The CDR3 DNA is TGTGCCAGCAGTTTGGTCGAGGGACGAACCCAGTACTTC.